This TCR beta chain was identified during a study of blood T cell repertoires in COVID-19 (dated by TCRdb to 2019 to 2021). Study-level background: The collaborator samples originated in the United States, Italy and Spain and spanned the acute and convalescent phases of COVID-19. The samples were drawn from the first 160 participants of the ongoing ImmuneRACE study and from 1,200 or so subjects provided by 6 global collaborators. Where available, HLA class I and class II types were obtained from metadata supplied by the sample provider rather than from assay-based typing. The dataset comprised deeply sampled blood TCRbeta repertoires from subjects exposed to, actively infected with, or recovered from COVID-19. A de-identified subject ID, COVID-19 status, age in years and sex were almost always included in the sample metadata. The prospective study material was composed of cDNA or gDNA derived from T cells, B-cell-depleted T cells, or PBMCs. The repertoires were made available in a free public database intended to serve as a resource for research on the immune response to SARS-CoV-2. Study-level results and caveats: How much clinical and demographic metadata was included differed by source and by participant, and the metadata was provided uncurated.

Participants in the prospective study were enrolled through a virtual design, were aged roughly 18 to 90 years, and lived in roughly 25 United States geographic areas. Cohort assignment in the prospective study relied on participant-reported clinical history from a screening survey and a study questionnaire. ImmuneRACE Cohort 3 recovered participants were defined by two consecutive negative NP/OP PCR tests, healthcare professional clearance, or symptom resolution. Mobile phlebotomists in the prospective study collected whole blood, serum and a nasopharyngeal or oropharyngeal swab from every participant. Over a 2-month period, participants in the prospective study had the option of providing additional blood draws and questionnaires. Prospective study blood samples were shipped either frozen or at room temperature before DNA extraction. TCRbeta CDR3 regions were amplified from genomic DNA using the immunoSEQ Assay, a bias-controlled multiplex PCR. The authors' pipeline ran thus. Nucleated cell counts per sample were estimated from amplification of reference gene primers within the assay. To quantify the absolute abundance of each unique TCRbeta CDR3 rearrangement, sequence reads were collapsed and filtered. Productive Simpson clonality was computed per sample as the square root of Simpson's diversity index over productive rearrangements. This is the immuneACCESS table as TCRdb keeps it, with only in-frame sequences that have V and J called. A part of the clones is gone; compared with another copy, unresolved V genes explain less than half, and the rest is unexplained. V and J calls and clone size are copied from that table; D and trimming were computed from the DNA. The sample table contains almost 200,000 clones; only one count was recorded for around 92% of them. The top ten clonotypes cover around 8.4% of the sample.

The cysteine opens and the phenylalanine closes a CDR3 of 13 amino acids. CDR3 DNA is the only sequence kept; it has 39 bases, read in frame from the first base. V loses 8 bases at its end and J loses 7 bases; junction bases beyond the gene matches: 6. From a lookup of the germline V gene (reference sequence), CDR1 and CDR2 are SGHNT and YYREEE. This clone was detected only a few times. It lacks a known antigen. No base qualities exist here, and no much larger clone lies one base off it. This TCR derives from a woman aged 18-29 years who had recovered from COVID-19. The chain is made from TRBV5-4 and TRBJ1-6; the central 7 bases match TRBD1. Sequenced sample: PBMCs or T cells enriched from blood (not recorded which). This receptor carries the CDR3 CASHRDSNSPLHF. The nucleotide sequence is TGTGCCAGTCACCGGGACAGCAATTCACCCCTCCACTTT.